This TCR beta chain was captured by sequencing in a study of Tregs in tolerant kidney transplant recipients. Study as a whole: The nonmyeloablative bone marrow transplants came from related graft donors, with transient mixed chimerism. Study-level points and caveats: The most relevant donor-specific Treg TCRbeta repertoire apparently came from expansion with activated donor B cells.

A remark on this clone: The antigen is not known.

Assay used: immunoSEQ multiplex PCR; TCRdb lists only in-frame clones, some missing. Among fewer than 80,000 clones listed, 98% were seen once. The CDR3 has 16 residues. The germline V gene encodes CDR1 ENHRY and CDR2 SYGVKD. After removal of 6 bases from V and 0 bases from J, the junction contained 6 bases not matched to a gene. Unstimulated regulatory T cells (CD4+CD25+CD127-), CD4+CD25- non-regulatory cells, CD4 and CD8 cells were FACS-sorted from thawed PBMCs. The source material was Tregs from blood, sampled before the transplant. The origin of this receptor is a human donor who received a combined kidney and bone marrow transplant. The chain has TRBV10-3 and TRBJ2-1; 9 bases fit TRBD2. DNA of the CDR3: TGTGCCATCAGCGCTATTAGCGGGAGCTCCTACAATGAGCAGTTCTTC. It encodes CAISAISGSSYNEQFF.